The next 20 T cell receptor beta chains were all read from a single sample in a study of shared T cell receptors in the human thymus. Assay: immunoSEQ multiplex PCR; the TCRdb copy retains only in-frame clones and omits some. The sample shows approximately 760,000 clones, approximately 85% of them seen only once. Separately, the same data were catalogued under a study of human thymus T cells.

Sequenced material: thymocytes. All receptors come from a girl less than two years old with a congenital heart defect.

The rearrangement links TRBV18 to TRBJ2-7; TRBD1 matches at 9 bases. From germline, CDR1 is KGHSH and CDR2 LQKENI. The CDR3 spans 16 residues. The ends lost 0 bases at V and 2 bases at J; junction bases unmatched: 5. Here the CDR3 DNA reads TGTGCCAGCTCACCACCACGACAGGGGGGGCCCTACGAGCAGTACTTC. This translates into CASSPPRQGGPYEQYF.

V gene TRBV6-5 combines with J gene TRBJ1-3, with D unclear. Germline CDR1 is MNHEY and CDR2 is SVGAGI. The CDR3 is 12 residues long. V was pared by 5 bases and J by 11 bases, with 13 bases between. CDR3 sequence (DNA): TGTGCCAGCAGTGAATTGGAGAGGGCCATATATTTT. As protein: CASSELERAIYF.

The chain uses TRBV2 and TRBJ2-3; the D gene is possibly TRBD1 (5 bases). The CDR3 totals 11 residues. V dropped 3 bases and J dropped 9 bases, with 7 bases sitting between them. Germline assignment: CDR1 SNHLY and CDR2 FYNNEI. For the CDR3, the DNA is TGTGCCAGCAGTGAGTGGGGCACGCAGTATTTT. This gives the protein CASSEWGTQYF.

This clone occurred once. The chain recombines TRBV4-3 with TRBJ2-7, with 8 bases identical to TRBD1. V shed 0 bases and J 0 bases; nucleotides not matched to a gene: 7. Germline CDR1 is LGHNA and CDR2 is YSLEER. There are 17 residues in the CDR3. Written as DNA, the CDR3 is TGCGCCAGCAGCCAAGAATCCACAGGGGGTACCTCCTACGAGCAGTACTTC. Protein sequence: CASSQESTGGTSYEQYF.

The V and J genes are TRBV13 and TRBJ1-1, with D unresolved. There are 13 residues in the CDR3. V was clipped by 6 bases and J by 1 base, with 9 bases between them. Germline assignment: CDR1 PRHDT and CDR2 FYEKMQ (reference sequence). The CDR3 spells CASSYRQNTEAFF. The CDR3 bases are TGTGCCAGCAGTTACCGACAGAACACTGAAGCTTTCTTT.

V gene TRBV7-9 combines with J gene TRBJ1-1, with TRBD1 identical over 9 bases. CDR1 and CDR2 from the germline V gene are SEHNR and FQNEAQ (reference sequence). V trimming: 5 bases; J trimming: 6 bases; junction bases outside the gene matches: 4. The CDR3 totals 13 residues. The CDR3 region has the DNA TGTGCCAGCAGCCTCGGACAGGGGCCTGAAGCTTTCTTT. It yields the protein CASSLGQGPEAFF. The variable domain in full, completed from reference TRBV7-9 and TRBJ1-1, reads DTGVSQNPRHKITKRGQNVTFRCDPISEHNRLYWYRQTLGQGPEFLTYFQNEAQLEKSRLLSDRFSAERPKGSFSTLEIQRTEQGDSAMYLCASSLGQGPEAFFGQGTRLTVV.

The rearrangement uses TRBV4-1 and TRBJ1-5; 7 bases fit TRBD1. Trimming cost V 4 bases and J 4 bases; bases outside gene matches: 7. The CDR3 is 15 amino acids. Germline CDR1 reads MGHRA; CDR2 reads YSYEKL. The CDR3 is CASSRGTAPNQPQHF. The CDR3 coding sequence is TGCGCCAGCAGCCGAGGGACAGCCCCGAATCAGCCCCAGCATTTT.

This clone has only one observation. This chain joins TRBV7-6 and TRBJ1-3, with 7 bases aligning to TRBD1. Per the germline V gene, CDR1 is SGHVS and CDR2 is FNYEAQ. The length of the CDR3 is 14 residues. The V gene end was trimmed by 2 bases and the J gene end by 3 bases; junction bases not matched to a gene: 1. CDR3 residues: CASSLTGDGNTIYF. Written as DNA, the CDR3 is TGTGCCAGCAGCTTAACAGGGGATGGAAACACCATATATTTT.

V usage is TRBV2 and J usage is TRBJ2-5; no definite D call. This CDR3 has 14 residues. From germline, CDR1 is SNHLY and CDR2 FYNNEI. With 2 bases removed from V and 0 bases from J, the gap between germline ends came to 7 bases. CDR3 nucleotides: TGTGCCAGCAGTGAACACCGGGACCAAGAGACCCAGTACTTC. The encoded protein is CASSEHRDQETQYF.

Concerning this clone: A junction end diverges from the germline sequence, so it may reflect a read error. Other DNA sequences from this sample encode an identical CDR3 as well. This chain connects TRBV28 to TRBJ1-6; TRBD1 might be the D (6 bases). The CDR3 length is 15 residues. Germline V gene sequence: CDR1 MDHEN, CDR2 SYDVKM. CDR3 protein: CASSGTGTPNSPLHF. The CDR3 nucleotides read TGTGCCAGCAGTGGAACCGGGACACCAAATTCCCCCCTCCACTTT. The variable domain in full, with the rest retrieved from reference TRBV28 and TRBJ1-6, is DVKVTQSSRYLVKRTGEKVFLECVQDMDHENMFWYRQDPGLGLRLIYFSYDVKMKEKGDIPEGYSVSREKKERFSLILESASTNQTSMYLCASSGTGTPNSPLHFGNGTRLTVT.

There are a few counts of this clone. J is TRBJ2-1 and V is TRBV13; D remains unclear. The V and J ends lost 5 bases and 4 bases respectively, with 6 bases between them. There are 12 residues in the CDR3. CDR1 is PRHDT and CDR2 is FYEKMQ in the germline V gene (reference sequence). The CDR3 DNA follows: TGTGCCAGCAGCCCCTTTTACAATGAGCAGTTCTTC. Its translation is CASSPFYNEQFF.

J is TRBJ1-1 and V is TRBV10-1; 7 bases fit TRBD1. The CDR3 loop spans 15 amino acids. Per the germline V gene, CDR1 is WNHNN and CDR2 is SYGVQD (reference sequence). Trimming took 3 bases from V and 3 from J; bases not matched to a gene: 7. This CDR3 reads CASSDSRGQDTEAFF. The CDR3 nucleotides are TGCGCCAGCAGTGACTCAAGGGGGCAGGACACTGAAGCTTTCTTT.

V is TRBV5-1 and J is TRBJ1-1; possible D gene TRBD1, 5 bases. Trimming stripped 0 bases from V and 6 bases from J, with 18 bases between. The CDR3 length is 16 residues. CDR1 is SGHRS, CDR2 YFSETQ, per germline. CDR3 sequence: CASSLGAGHRWAEAFF. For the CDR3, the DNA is TGCGCCAGCAGCTTGGGGGCCGGCCACAGGTGGGCTGAAGCTTTCTTT. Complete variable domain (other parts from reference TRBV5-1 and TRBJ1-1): KAGVTQTPRYLIKTRGQQVTLSCSPISGHRSVSWYQQTPGQGLQFLFEYFSETQRNKGNFPGRFSGRQFSNSRSEMNVSTLELGDSALYLCASSLGAGHRWAEAFFGQGTRLTVV.

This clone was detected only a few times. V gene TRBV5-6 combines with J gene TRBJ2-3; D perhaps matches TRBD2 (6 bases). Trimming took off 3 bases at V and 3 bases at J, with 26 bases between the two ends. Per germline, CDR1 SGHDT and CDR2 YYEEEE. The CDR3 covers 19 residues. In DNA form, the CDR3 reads TGTGCCAGCAGCTCTTCGGGGGTACAGCCCACCTCACGGACAGATACGCAGTATTTT. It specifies CASSSSGVQPTSRTDTQYF.

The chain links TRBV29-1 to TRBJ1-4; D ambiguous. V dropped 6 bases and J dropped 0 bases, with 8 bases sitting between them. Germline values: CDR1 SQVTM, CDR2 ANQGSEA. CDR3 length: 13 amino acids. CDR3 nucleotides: TGCAGCGTGGGGAGAGCAACTAATGAAAAACTGTTTTTT. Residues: CSVGRATNEKLFF. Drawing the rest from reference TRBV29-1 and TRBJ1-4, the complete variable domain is SAVISQKPSRDICQRGTSLTIQCQVDSQVTMMFWYRQQPGQSLTLIATANQGSEATYESGFVIDKFPISRPNLTFSTLTVSNMSPEDSSIYLCSVGRATNEKLFFGSGTQLSVL.

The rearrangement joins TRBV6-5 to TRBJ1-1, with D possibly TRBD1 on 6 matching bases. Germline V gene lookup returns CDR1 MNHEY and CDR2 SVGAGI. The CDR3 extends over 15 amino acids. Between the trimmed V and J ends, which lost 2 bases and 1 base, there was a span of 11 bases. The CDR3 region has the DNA TGTGCCAGCAGTTACAACAGGGTTTCGAACACTGAAGCTTTCTTT. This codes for CASSYNRVSNTEAFF.

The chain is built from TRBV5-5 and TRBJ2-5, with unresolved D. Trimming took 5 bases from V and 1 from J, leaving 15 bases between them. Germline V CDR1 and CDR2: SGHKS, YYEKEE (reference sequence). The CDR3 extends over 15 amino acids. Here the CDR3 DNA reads TGTGCCAGCAGGCAAAAAGGCAGGCCCCAAGAGACCCAGTACTTC. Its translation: CASRQKGRPQETQYF.

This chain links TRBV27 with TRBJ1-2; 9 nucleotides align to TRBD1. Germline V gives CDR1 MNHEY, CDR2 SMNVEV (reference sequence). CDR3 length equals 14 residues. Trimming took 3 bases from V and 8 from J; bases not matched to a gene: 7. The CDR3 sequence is CASSFFTGGEGYTF. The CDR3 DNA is TGTGCCAGCAGTTTCTTCACAGGGGGCGAAGGCTACACCTTC.

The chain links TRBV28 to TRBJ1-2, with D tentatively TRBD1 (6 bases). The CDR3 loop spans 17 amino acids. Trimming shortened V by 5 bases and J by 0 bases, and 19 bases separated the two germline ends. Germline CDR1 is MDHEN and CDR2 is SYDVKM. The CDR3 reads CASSPMTGRMANYGYTF. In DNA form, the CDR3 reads TGTGCCAGCAGTCCAATGACAGGTCGGATGGCTAACTATGGCTACACCTTC.

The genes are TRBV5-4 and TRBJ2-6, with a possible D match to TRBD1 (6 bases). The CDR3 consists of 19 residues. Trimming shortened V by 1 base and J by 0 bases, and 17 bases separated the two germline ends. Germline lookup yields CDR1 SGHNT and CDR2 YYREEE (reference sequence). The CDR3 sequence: CASSLLFLGQSSGANVLTF. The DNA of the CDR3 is TGTGCCAGCAGCTTGCTTTTTCTTGGACAGAGCTCTGGGGCCAACGTCCTGACTTTC.